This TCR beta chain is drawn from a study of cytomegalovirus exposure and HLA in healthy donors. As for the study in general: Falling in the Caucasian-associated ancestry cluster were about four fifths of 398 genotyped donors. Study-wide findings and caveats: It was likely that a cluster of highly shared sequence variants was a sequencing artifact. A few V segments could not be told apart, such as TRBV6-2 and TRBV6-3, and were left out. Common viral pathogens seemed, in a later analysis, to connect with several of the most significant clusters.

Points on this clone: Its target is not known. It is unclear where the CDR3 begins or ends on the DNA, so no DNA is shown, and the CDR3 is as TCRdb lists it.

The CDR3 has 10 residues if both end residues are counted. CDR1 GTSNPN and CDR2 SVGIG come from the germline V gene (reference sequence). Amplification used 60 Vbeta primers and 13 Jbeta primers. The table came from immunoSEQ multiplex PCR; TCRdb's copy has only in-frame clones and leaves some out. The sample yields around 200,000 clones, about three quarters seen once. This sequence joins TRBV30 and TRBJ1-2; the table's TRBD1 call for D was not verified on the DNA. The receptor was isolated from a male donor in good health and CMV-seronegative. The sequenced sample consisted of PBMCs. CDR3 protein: CAWGTGAKTF.